This entry is about one TCR beta chain. Antigen: not known. Researchers took RNA transcripts and amplified the TCR beta CDR3 regions from them. The study used the HTBI primer set for a first-round RT-PCR of the TCR CDR3. TCRdb processed the multiplex PCR reads anew with MiXCR; each CDR3 protein has one entry. The data show around 690,000 distinct CDR3 sequences, 17% seen once. For Graves' hyperthyroidism to be stable, ophthalmopathy could not progress within 18 months. Not enrolled were patients with uncontrolled infection, other autoimmune disease, pregnancy or lactation. Germline CDR1 and CDR2: SNHLY and FYNNEI. This CDR3 is 14 amino acids long. Trimming shortened V by 7 bases and J by 2 bases, and 14 bases separated the two germline ends. This sample is drawn from a study of T cells in Graves' hyperthyroidism and ophthalmopathy. Findings of the study overall: Blood also held most thyroid clonotypes expanded beyond 0.001.

The sequencing sample was made of blood. The TCR comes from a man aged 45 to 65 with Graves' hyperthyroidism. This sequence joins TRBV2 and TRBJ1-2; no definite D call. Here the CDR3 reads CASTNGESNYGYTF. The CDR3 DNA follows: TGTGCCAGCACCAACGGGGAGTCAAACTATGGCTACACCTTC.